This entry is about one T cell receptor beta chain. Its specificity is not known. Between the trimmed V and J ends, which lost 0 bases and 4 bases, there was a span of 9 bases. The germline gives CDR1 MDHEN, CDR2 SYDVKM. This CDR3 has 14 amino acids. This sample stems from a study of OX40 agonist ivuxolimab in advanced cancers. Turning to the study itself: Ivuxolimab, an agonistic anti-OX40 (CD134) antibody, was given to patients. Melanoma, hepatocellular carcinoma, head and neck or renal cell cancer occurred in dose-escalation patients.

Assay: immunoSEQ multiplex PCR; the TCRdb copy retains only in-frame clones and omits some. This table has more than 100,000 clones, about nine tenths appearing once. Samples of blood were obtained at baseline, on cycle 4 day 1, and on cycle 7 day 1. Whole-study results and caveats: Certain nonresponders additionally had low normalized T-cell clonal expansion.

The chain is built from TRBV28 and TRBJ1-1, with D perhaps matching TRBD1 (6 bases). The starting material was CD4+ or CD8+ T cells sorted from blood, obtained in a trial of the OX40 agonist ivuxolimab. The source of this sequence is an adult with an advanced solid tumor such as melanoma, head and neck, liver or kidney cancer. The CDR3 loop reads CASSLWGAGTEAFF. In nucleotides, the CDR3 is TGTGCCAGCAGTTTATGGGGGGCTGGCACTGAAGCTTTCTTT.